This entry lists 6 T cell receptor beta chains sequenced from one sample in a study of CD8+CD57+ T cells in acquired aplastic anemia. Genomic DNA templated the TCR beta VDJ and CDR3 profiling. TCRdb redid the calling of the reads with MiXCR, one entry per CDR3 protein. The sample records roughly 420,000 distinct CDR3 sequences, about 70% being singletons. Sequencing input: sorted CD4+, CD8+, or CD8+CD57+ T cells (not recorded which) from PBMCs. Receptor source: a human donor in good health, serving as a control.

This clonotype occurred once. One end of the junction varies from germline; a read error may be responsible. The chain combines TRBV7-2 with TRBJ1-2; D uncertain. This CDR3 has 12 residues. CDR1 and CDR2 from the germline V gene are SGHTA and FQGNSA. CDR3 bases: TGCGCCAGCAGCTCAGCATTATCGGAAGACAACTTC. Translation gives CASSSALSEDNF.

This clonotype appeared many times. The chain recombines TRBV13 with TRBJ2-6, with 8 positions matching TRBD1. V gave up 0 bases and J gave up 2 bases; unmatched junction bases: 6. Germline CDR1 reads PRHDT; CDR2 reads FYEKMQ (reference sequence). The CDR3 is 18 residues long. The CDR3 nucleotides read TGTGCCAGCAGCTTAGGCGGGACAGGTCTAACTGGGGCCAACGTCCTGACTTTC. Its protein product is CASSLGGTGLTGANVLTF.

V usage is TRBV7-2 and J usage is TRBJ2-1; no definite D call. The V and J ends lost 6 bases and 16 bases respectively, with 22 bases between them. Germline lookup yields CDR1 SGHTA and CDR2 FQGNSA. This CDR3 has 13 amino acids. CDR3 DNA sequence: TGTGCCAGCAGTTTCGCGGTATACAATGAGTACTTCTTC. Translating it yields CASSFAVYNEYFF.

This clonotype was observed many times. The chain has TRBV4-3 and TRBJ1-1, with 7 bases fitting TRBD1. The CDR3 consists of 12 residues. The V and J ends lost 3 bases and 9 bases, in that order; junction bases with no gene match: 4. Looked up from germline, CDR1 is LGHNA and CDR2 is YSLEER. CDR3 residues: CASSQPGQKAFF. CDR3 bases: TGCGCCAGCAGCCAGCCGGGACAGAAAGCTTTCTTT.

This clonotype was counted many times. A much more abundant neighbour one base away suggests this may be a read error. The rearrangement uses TRBV7-6 and TRBJ2-7; TRBD2 matches at 10 bases. The CDR3 has 16 amino acids. Germline-derived CDR1 and CDR2 are SGHVS and FNYEAQ. CDR3 sequence (DNA): TGTGCCAGCAGCGGAAAGCGGGGGGGTAGCTCCTACGGGCAGTACTTC. It yields the protein CASSGKRGGSSYGQYF. Looking up the rest from reference TRBV7-6 and TRBJ2-7 gives the full variable domain: GAGVSQSPRYKVTKRGQDVALRCDPISGHVSLYWYRQALGQGPEFLTYFNYEAQQDKSGLPNDRFSAERPEGSISTLTIQRTEQRDSAMYRCASSGKRGGSSYGQYFGPGTRLTVT.

The chain employs TRBV7-8 and TRBJ2-5, with TRBD1 matching over 9 bases. Germline lookup yields CDR1 SGHVS and CDR2 FQNEAQ. This CDR3 is built from 14 residues. Trimming at V came to 5 bases and at J to 2 bases, leaving 3 bases not matched to a gene. The CDR3 region is CASSQGQGQETQYF. The CDR3 region has the DNA TGTGCCAGCAGCCAGGGACAGGGTCAAGAGACCCAGTACTTC.